This is a list of T cell receptor beta chains from one sample in a study of cytomegalovirus exposure and HLA in healthy donors. Data came from immunoSEQ multiplex PCR; TCRdb stores just in-frame clones and leaves some out. The table includes about 180,000 clones, roughly 87% detected once. Sequencing was performed on PBMCs. All receptors come from a woman aged 50 to 60 in good health and CMV-seronegative. The CDR3 runs from the conserved cysteine through the conserved F or W. D genes are given only for firm matches. Clone size appears in some rows only: once, few, many, or a class for an expanded clone.

D gene	V gene	J gene	clone size	CDR3 DNA	CDR3 protein
-	TRBV30	TRBJ1-4	-	TGTGCCTGGAGTGTGCTAGGACTGAATGAAAAACTGTTTTTT	CAWSVLGLNEKLFF
-	TRBV14	TRBJ2-7	-	TGTGCCAGCAGCCTAAGTAGGGGGACCGAGCAGTACTTC	CASSLSRGTEQYF
-	TRBV7-8	TRBJ2-7	-	TGTGCCAGCAGCTTAAACAGCCGAACCTACGAGCAGTACTTC	CASSLNSRTYEQYF
TRBD1	TRBV30	TRBJ2-7	-	TGTGCCTGGATACAGGGGGTAGAACAGTACTTC	CAWIQGVEQYF
-	TRBV15	TRBJ1-1	few	TGTGCCACCAGCAGAGAATACAGTCAGGGCACTGAAGCTTTCTTT	CATSREYSQGTEAFF
TRBD2	TRBV6-5	TRBJ2-7	-	TGTGCCAGCAGTTACTCGGGAGCGGGAGGCTACGAGCAGTACTTC	CASSYSGAGGYEQYF
TRBD1	TRBV19	TRBJ1-5	-	TGTGCCAGTAGTATGGGCGGACAGGTCTCGGCCCAGCATTTT	CASSMGGQVSAQHF
-	TRBV5-1	TRBJ1-1	once	TGCGCCAGCAGCTTGGAGCGGGGTGAGGCTTTCTTT	CASSLERGEAFF
TRBD1	TRBV2	TRBJ1-1	-	TGTGCCAGCAGCACCCCACAGGGGAGGACTGAAGCTTTCTTT	CASSTPQGRTEAFF
-	TRBV19	TRBJ2-7	-	TGTGCCAGCTCAAAAACAGGGAACGTGGCCTACGAGCAGTACTTC	CASSKTGNVAYEQYF
-	TRBV18	TRBJ2-2	-	TGTGCCAGCTCACCAGAGCTCAAGCCAGGGTTGGCTAACACCGGGGAGCTGTTTTTT	CASSPELKPGLANTGELFF
-	TRBV29-1	TRBJ2-3	-	TGCAGCGGGGAGACTAGCACAGATACGCAGTATTTT	CSGETSTDTQYF
TRBD2	TRBV5-4	TRBJ2-3	-	TGTGCCAGCAGCTTAAAGAGGGCTAGCGGGGGCACAGATACGCAGTATTTT	CASSLKRASGGTDTQYF
TRBD2	TRBV4-3	TRBJ2-2	few	TGCGCCAGCAGCCTAGCGGGGGAGGCCGGGGAGCTGTTTTTT	CASSLAGEAGELFF
-	TRBV28	TRBJ1-5	-	TGTGCCAGCAGTTTAATCAGAGGGCAGCAGCCCCAGCATTTT	CASSLIRGQQPQHF
-	TRBV6-5	TRBJ1-1	-	TGTGCCAGCAGTTCCGGGGAGAGCACTGAAGCTTTCTTT	CASSSGESTEAFF